This is a list of T cell receptor beta chains from one sample in a study of blood T cell repertoires in COVID-19. The protocol was immunoSEQ multiplex PCR, while the TCRdb copy is restricted to in-frame clones and leaves out a portion. The sample includes 200,000 to 250,000 clones, 88% of them seen just once. Input material: PBMCs or T cells enriched from blood (not recorded which). The receptors come from a woman between 25 and 40 years old who had been exposed to COVID-19. Both conserved end residues are part of each CDR3. A D gene is named only where the DNA matches it firmly. Size values are once, few and many counts, or a class for expanded clones, and some rows have none.

clone_size j_call d_call v_call cdr3_nt cdr3_aa
- TRBJ2-3 - TRBV11-2 TGTGCCAGCAGCCCTACTACAGATACGCAGTATTTT CASSPTTDTQYF
- TRBJ1-6 - TRBV4-2 TGTGCCAGCAGCCGGGACAAAGCTAATTCACCCCTCCACTTT CASSRDKANSPLHF
- TRBJ2-5 - TRBV13 TGTGCCAGCAGCTTAAACCTCCTAGCCGGAGGACGAGAGACCCAGTACTTC CASSLNLLAGGRETQYF
- TRBJ2-7 TRBD1 TRBV5-1 TGCGCCAGCAGCTCAACCGGGACAGGGTCCTACGAGCAGTACTTC CASSSTGTGSYEQYF
- TRBJ2-6 - TRBV27 TGTGCCAGCAGTCCCCCCAGGGCTGGGGCCAACGTCCTGACTTTC CASSPPRAGANVLTF
- TRBJ2-2 TRBD2 TRBV30 TGTGCCTGGCAGCGGGAGGGATACACCGGGGAGCTGTTTTTT CAWQREGYTGELFF
- TRBJ2-7 - TRBV5-1 TGCGCCAGCAGCTTTCATAACAGCTCCTACGAGCAGTACTTC CASSFHNSSYEQYF
- TRBJ1-1 - TRBV5-6 TGTGCCAGCAGCTTTAAGAGGACTGAAGCTTTCTTT CASSFKRTEAFF
- TRBJ1-1 - TRBV5-6 TGTGCCAGCAGCTTCACCGGGAGCCCGAACACTGAAGCTTTCTTT CASSFTGSPNTEAFF
- TRBJ1-1 - TRBV2 TGTGCCAGCAGTGACAGGGCGAACACTGAAGCTTTCTTT CASSDRANTEAFF
once TRBJ2-7 - TRBV6-1 TGTGCCAGCAGTGATACAGCTCGCGAGCAGTACTTC CASSDTAREQYF
- TRBJ1-2 - TRBV5-1 TGCGCCAGCAGCTTGAAAGGGGATGTGGACTATGGCTACACCTTC CASSLKGDVDYGYTF
- TRBJ2-1 TRBD2 TRBV12-3/TRBV12-4 TGTGCCAGCAGGGGGGGGAAGCATGAGCAGTTCTTC CASRGGKHEQFF
- TRBJ2-1 TRBD2 TRBV5-1 TGCGCCAGCAGCGACCCTAGCGGTGAGCAGTTCTTC CASSDPSGEQFF
- TRBJ2-7 TRBD2 TRBV9 TGTGCCAGCAGCGCTAAACCTAGCGGGAGTAACTACGAGCAGTACTTC CASSAKPSGSNYEQYF
- TRBJ2-7 - TRBV9 TGTGCCAGCAGCGTAGATGGTTATGGCCACTACGAGCAGTACTTC CASSVDGYGHYEQYF
- TRBJ1-2 - TRBV18 TGTGCCAGCTCACCAGAGGGAAACAACTATGGCTACACCTTC CASSPEGNNYGYTF
- TRBJ1-3 - TRBV7-2 TGTGCCAGCAGCTTTGGGGAGGGAAACACCATATATTTT CASSFGEGNTIYF
- TRBJ2-7 - TRBV5-1 TGCGCCAGCAGCTTGTATGACGGGGACTACGAGCAGTACTTC CASSLYDGDYEQYF
- TRBJ1-2 - TRBV10-3 TGTGCCATCAGTGGGGCGTCGTCGGCTGCTAACTATGGCTACACCTTC CAISGASSAANYGYTF
- TRBJ1-6 TRBD1 TRBV6-5 TGTGCCAGCACGCGGGGACAGGATTCACCCCTCCACTTT CASTRGQDSPLHF
- TRBJ1-5 - TRBV2 TGTGCCAGCAGTGAATCAGGGGCCATCCCCCCTTTT CASSESGAIPPF
- TRBJ1-2 - TRBV30 TGTGCCTGGAGTGTCAGCCTAGGGAGCGACTATGGCTACACCTTC CAWSVSLGSDYGYTF
few TRBJ1-5 - TRBV14 TGTGCCAGCAGCCTCGGCGGTTATCAGCCCCAGCATTTT CASSLGGYQPQHF
- TRBJ1-1 TRBD1 TRBV2 TGTGCCAGCAGGGACTCGACAGGGGACACTGAAGCTTTCTTT CASRDSTGDTEAFF
- TRBJ2-5 TRBD2 TRBV11-2 TGTGCCAGCAGCACCTCCGGACTAGCGGGAGATGGTGAGACCCAGTACTTC CASSTSGLAGDGETQYF
- TRBJ1-1 - TRBV3-1/TRBV3-2 TGTGCCAGCAGCCAAGTTCAGGGCTCGGGCACTGAAGCTTTCTTT CASSQVQGSGTEAFF
- TRBJ1-6 - TRBV27 TGTGCCAGCAGTCCACGGGGTGGAGGAAATTCACCCCTCCACTTT CASSPRGGGNSPLHF
- TRBJ2-2 TRBD2 TRBV30 TGTGCCTGGACCGGACTAGCGGACACCGGGGAGCTGTTTTTT CAWTGLADTGELFF
once TRBJ2-5 TRBD2 TRBV7-3 TGTGCCAGCAGCTTTAGCCCTAGTTATAGCGGGAGGGCCGGGGACCCAGAGACCCAGTACTTC CASSFSPSYSGRAGDPETQYF
- TRBJ2-7 TRBD2 TRBV7-2 TGTGCCAGCAGCTTAGACTGGATAGCGGGAGTCGCCTACGAGCAGTACTTC CASSLDWIAGVAYEQYF
- TRBJ2-1 - TRBV10-3 TGTGCCATCAGTGTAACAGAAAACTACAATGAGCAGTTCTTC CAISVTENYNEQFF
- TRBJ2-7 TRBD2 TRBV5-6 TGTGCCAGCAGCTTACAAGCGGGAGGTCCCTACGAGCAGTACTTC CASSLQAGGPYEQYF
- TRBJ1-2 - TRBV28 TGTGCCAGCAGTCTAACAGGTTTGGGCTATGGCTACACCTTC CASSLTGLGYGYTF
- TRBJ1-5 - TRBV19 TGTGCCAGTAGTATTGGACCGACAGGAAGCAATCAGCCCCAGCATTTT CASSIGPTGSNQPQHF
- TRBJ1-2 TRBD1 TRBV19 TGTGCCAGTAGTTCAAACAGGGGCTCTAACTATGGCTACACCTTC CASSSNRGSNYGYTF
- TRBJ1-1 TRBD1 TRBV4-1 TGCGCCAGCAGCACACCGGGACAGGGTATCACTGAAGCTTTCTTT CASSTPGQGITEAFF
once TRBJ1-3 - TRBV30 TGTGCCTGGAGTGTACTCGGCAGGTTTGGAAACACCATATATTTT CAWSVLGRFGNTIYF
few TRBJ2-7 - TRBV19 TGTGCCAGTGGGAGGGGGTCCTACGAGCAGTACTTC CASGRGSYEQYF
- TRBJ2-7 TRBD2 TRBV6-5 TGTGCCAGCAGTTACCGTGGGACTAGCGGATCCTACGAGCAGTACTTC CASSYRGTSGSYEQYF
- TRBJ1-1 - TRBV5-4 TGTGCCAGCAGCTTGTATGCGACAGTCATGAACACTGAAGCTTTCTTT CASSLYATVMNTEAFF
- TRBJ1-4 - TRBV4-2 TGTGCCAGCAGTCTTAACCCCAGGAGGGACGCCGGTAAACTGTTTTTT CASSLNPRRDAGKLFF
- TRBJ2-7 - TRBV30 TGTGCCTGGAGTGTACGGTGGGGGAGGAAGTTCTACTCCTACGAGCAGTACTTC CAWSVRWGRKFYSYEQYF
- TRBJ1-2 TRBD1 TRBV9 TGTGCCAGCAGCGTAGGAGGACAGGGAGTACATGGCTACACCTTC CASSVGGQGVHGYTF
- TRBJ2-1 TRBD1 TRBV2 TGTGCCAGCAGTGAAATTAGTCCTCGGACAGGGGGTTTCAATGAGCAGTTCTTC CASSEISPRTGGFNEQFF
- TRBJ2-1 TRBD1 TRBV25-1 TGTGCCAGCAGTGACTGGGACAGCGGAAATGAGCAGTTCTTC CASSDWDSGNEQFF
- TRBJ2-3 TRBD2 TRBV30 TGTGCCTGGAGTGTTGGGACTAGCGGCATTGCTAGCACAGATACGCAGTATTTT CAWSVGTSGIASTDTQYF
- TRBJ2-2 TRBD1 TRBV29-1 TGCAGCGTTGGCGAGAACAGGGGTGTGATCACCGGGGAGCTGTTTTTT CSVGENRGVITGELFF
- TRBJ2-1 TRBD2 TRBV6-1 TGTGCCAGCAGTGATAAGCGGGAGAGCTTAGATGAGCAGTTCTTC CASSDKRESLDEQFF
- TRBJ2-1 TRBD2 TRBV19 TGTGCCAGTAGTCTAAAGCGGGAGAGGAACAATGAGCAGTTCTTC CASSLKRERNNEQFF
- TRBJ2-7 TRBD1 TRBV5-4 TGTGCCAGCAGCGGCCGGACAGGGCGGACCGAGCAGTACTTC CASSGRTGRTEQYF
once TRBJ1-3 - TRBV2 TGTGCCAGCAGGAGCAGGACACTCTCTGGAAACACCATATATTTT CASRSRTLSGNTIYF
- TRBJ1-2 - TRBV29-1 TGCAGCCGTCCCCAGGGGTCCTATGGCTACACCTTC CSRPQGSYGYTF
once TRBJ2-7 - TRBV5-1 TGCGCCAGCAGCTTAGGCAGGGAAAACGAGCAGTACTTC CASSLGRENEQYF
- TRBJ2-3 TRBD2 TRBV27 TGTGCCAGCAGTTTACATGCACCTAGCGGGAGTGGGGCAGATACGCAGTATTTT CASSLHAPSGSGADTQYF
- TRBJ1-1 - TRBV7-9 TGTGCCAGCAGCTCGGACTCTCGGGGGACTGAAGCTTTCTTT CASSSDSRGTEAFF
- TRBJ1-2 - TRBV5-1 TGCGCCAGCAGCGCAGGGCCCGGTGGCTACACCTTC CASSAGPGGYTF
- TRBJ1-1 - TRBV12-3/TRBV12-4 TGTGCCAGCAGGGGGCTGGCCACTGAAGCTTTCTTT CASRGLATEAFF